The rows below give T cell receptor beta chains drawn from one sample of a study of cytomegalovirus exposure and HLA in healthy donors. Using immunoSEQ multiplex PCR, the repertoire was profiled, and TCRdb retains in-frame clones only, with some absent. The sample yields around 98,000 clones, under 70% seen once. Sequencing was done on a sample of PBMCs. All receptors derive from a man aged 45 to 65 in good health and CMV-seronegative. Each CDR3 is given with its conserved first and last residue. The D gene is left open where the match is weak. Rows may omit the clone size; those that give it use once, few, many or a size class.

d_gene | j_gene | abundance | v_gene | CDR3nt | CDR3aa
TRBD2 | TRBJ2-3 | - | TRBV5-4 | TGTGCCAGCAGCTTTGGCGGGAGTGGGTCTAATACGCAGTATTTT | CASSFGGSGSNTQYF
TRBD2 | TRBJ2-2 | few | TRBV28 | TGTGCCAGCAGTTGGACTAGCGGAAACACCGGGGAGCTGTTTTTT | CASSWTSGNTGELFF
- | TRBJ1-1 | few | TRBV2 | TGTGCCAGCAGTGATAGGGAGAGCACTGAAGCTTTCTTT | CASSDRESTEAFF
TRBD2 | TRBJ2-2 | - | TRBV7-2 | TGTGCCAGCAGCCCTCGAGCGGGGGGAAACACCGGGGAGCTGTTTTTT | CASSPRAGGNTGELFF
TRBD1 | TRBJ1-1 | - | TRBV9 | TGTGCCAGCAGCCCTTCAGGGGGCACTGAAGCTTTCTTT | CASSPSGGTEAFF
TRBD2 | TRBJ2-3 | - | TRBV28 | TGTGCCAGCAGAGTGGGAGGGGCGAAGTCTCCAGATACGCAGTATTTT | CASRVGGAKSPDTQYF
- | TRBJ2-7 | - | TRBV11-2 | TGTGCCAGCAGCCCAGACCGGCTAGCTATAAGCGAGCAGTACTTC | CASSPDRLAISEQYF
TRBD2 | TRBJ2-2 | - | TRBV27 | TGTGCCAGCAGCCGTCATATGGCGGGGGGGCCGGGGTCGGCGACCGGGGAGCTGTTTTTT | CASSRHMAGGPGSATGELFF
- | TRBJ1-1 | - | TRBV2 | TGTGCCAGCAGTGCAGGGGTAGCTTTCTTT | CASSAGVAFF
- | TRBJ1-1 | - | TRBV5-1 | TGCGCCAGCAGCTACGGTCGTGAGGATGAAGCTTTCTTT | CASSYGREDEAFF
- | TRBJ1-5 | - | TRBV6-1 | TGTGCCAGCAGGCCTCGGGTGTTCAGCAATCAGCCCCAGCATTTT | CASRPRVFSNQPQHF
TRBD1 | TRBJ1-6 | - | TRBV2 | TGTGCCAGCAGTCAGGGGGCGACTTATAATTCACCCCTCCACTTT | CASSQGATYNSPLHF
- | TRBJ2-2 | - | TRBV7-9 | TGTGCCAGCAGCTTAATTAGGGGGACCGGGGAGCTGTTTTTT | CASSLIRGTGELFF
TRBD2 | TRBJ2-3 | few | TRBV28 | TGTGCCAGCAGTCCCCTAGCGGGGGGCACAGATACGCAGTATTTT | CASSPLAGGTDTQYF
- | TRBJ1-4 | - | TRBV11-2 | TGTGCCAGCAGCTTAGGCACGGATGAAAAACTGTTTTTT | CASSLGTDEKLFF
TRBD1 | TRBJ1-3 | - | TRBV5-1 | TGCGCCAGCATCATACAGGGGGCTGGAAACACCATATATTTT | CASIIQGAGNTIYF
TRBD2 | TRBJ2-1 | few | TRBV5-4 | TGTGCCAGATTAGTTAGCGGGAGAGGGTACAATGAGCAGTTCTTC | CARLVSGRGYNEQFF
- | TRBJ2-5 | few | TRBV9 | TGTGCCAGCAGCGTAGGGGCAGTCCAAGAGACCCAGTACTTC | CASSVGAVQETQYF
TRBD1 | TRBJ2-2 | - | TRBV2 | TGTGCCAGCATTCCCGACAGGGCCCGAGAGGCGTTTTTT | CASIPDRAREAFF
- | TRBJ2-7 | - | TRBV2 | TGTGCCAGCAGCTTGGCGACAGTGATTGTCACCTACGAGCAGTACTTC | CASSLATVIVTYEQYF
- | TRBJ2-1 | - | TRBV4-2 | TGTGCCAGCAGCCAAGACGCGTACGAGCAGTTCTTC | CASSQDAYEQFF
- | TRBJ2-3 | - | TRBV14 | TGTGCCAGCAGCCAAAAACTTCTACTCGATACGCAGTATTTT | CASSQKLLLDTQYF
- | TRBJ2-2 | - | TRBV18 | TGTGCCAGCTCACCAGCGCGGGACCGATCGAACACCGGGGAGCTGTTTTTT | CASSPARDRSNTGELFF
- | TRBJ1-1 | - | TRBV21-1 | TGTGCCAGCAGCAACGGATGTGAGTCGGGACACCCGAACACTGAAGCTTTCTTT | CASSNGCESGHPNTEAFF
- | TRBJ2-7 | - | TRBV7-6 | TGTGCCAGCAGCTTAAAGCCTCGCGGGGCGGGTTTGGAGCAGTACTTC | CASSLKPRGAGLEQYF
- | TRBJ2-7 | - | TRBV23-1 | TGCGCCAGCAGTCACCATTTAGTTGTTAAGCAGTACTTC | CASSHHLVVKQYF
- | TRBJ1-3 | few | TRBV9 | TGTGCCAGCAGCGTAGGATCAATTAGCGACACCATATATTTT | CASSVGSISDTIYF
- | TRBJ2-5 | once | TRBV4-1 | TGCGCCAGCAGCCAGGGGGCTTCCTTGGAGACCCAGTACTTC | CASSQGASLETQYF
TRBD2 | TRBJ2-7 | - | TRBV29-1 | TGCAGCGTTGACGGGGGGGCGACCCCCTACGAGCAGTACTTC | CSVDGGATPYEQYF
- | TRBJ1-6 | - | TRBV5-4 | TGTGCCAGCAGCTTTCTGGGGGCGAGCGCCAATTCACCCCTCCACTTT | CASSFLGASANSPLHF
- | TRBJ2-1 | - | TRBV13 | TGTGCCAGCAGCTCAAGGGACTTTTATAATGAGCAGTTCTTC | CASSSRDFYNEQFF
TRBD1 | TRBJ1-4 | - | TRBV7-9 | TGTGCCAGCAGCTTATCGCTGGGGACAGGGGGAAGTAAACTGTTTTTT | CASSLSLGTGGSKLFF
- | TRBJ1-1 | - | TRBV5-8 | TGTGCCAGCAGCCCACAGTGGGACACTGAAGCTTTCTTT | CASSPQWDTEAFF
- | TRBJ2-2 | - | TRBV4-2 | TGTGCCAGCAGCCCCCCCGCGGAGGGTTACGGCACCGGGGAGCTGTTTTTT | CASSPPAEGYGTGELFF
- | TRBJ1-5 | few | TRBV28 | TGTGCCAGCAGTTCGCAGGGTATCCGTCAGCCCCAGCATTTT | CASSSQGIRQPQHF
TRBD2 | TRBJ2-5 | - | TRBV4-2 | TGTGCCAGCAGCCAATTTAGCGGGGGGCAGGTGGAGACCCAGTACTTC | CASSQFSGGQVETQYF
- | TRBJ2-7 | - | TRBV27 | TGTGCCAGCAGTTTAAGGGGGAGGGACGCAGCCTACGAGCAGTACTTC | CASSLRGRDAAYEQYF
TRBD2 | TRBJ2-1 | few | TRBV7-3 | TGTGCCAGCAGCTTAGACCTAGCGGCATACAATGAGCAGTTCTTC | CASSLDLAAYNEQFF
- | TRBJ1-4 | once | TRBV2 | TGTGCGTGGGGTGAGGGAAATGAAAAACTGTTTTTT | CAWGEGNEKLFF
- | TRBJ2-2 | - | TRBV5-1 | TGCGCCAGCAGCTTACAGGCGAACACCGGGGAGCTGTTTTTT | CASSLQANTGELFF
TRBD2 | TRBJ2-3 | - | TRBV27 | TGTGCCAGCAGCTTAGGACTAGCGGGAGCCACAGATACGCAGTATTTT | CASSLGLAGATDTQYF
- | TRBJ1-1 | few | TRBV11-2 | TGTGCCAGCAGCTTAGCGGGGTACACTGAAGCTTTCTTT | CASSLAGYTEAFF
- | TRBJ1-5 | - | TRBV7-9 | TGTGCCAGCAGCTCAATAGATCAGCCCCAGCATTTT | CASSSIDQPQHF
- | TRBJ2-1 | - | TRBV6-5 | TGTGCCAGCAGTTCATACCATAGCTCCTACAATGAGCAGTTCTTC | CASSSYHSSYNEQFF
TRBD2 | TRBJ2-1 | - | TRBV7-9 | TGTGCCAGCAGCCCGGGACTAGCGGGGGCTGCCGCTCGGTGGTTCTTC | CASSPGLAGAAARWFF
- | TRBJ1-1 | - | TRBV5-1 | TGCGCCAGCAGCTTGGTCGGTCCGATGAACACTGAAGCTTTCTTT | CASSLVGPMNTEAFF
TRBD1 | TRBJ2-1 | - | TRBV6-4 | TGTGCCAGTAAGCGGGGACAGGGCAGCAATGAGCAGTTCTTC | CASKRGQGSNEQFF
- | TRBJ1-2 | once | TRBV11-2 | TGTGCCAGCAGCCAGAACTATTATGGCTACACCTTC | CASSQNYYGYTF